This T cell receptor (beta chain) was identified during a study of response to subunit inactivated influenza vaccine. Points from the study as a whole: The authors proposed limited new T cell recruitment per seasonal influenza vaccination.

TCRdb passed the RT-PCR reads through MiXCR, listing each CDR3 protein once. The table includes about 190,000 distinct CDR3 sequences, over 13% detected once. Worth noting for this clonotype: Antigen: not known.

V gave up 2 bases and J gave up 4 bases; unmatched junction bases: 3. This CDR3 has 16 amino acids. Germline V gives CDR1 MNHEY, CDR2 SVGAGI. V gene TRBV6-5 combines with J gene TRBJ2-2; 11 bases fit TRBD1. This sample comprised CD8+ T cells sorted from PBMCs, obtained approximately 5 days after vaccination. This sequence was found in a man aged 45-60 years who received an inactivated influenza vaccine. DNA of the CDR3: TGTGCCAGCAGTTACCCGGGGACAGGGGGCACCGGGGAGCTGTTTTTT. It translates to CASSYPGTGGTGELFF.